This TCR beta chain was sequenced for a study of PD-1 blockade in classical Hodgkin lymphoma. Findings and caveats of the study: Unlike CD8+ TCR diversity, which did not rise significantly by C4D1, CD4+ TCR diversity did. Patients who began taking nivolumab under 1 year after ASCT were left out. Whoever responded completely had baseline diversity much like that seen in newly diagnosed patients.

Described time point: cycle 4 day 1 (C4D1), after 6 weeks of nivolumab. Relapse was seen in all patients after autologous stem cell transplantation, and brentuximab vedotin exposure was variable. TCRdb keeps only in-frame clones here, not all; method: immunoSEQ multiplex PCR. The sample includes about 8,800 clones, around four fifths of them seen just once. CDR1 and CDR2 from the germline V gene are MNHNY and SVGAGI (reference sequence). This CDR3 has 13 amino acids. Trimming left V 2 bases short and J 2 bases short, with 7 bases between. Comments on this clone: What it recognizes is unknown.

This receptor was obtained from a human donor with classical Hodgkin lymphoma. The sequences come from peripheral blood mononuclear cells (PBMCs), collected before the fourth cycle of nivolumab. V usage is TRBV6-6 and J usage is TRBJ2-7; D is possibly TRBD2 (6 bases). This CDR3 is CASSYREAYEQYF. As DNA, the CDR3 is TGTGCCAGCAGTTACAGGGAGGCCTACGAGCAGTACTTC.